This T cell receptor (beta chain) emerged from a study of cytotoxic CD8 clonotypes in ibrutinib-treated CLL. Study-level background: Enrolment comprised about a dozen relapsed/refractory and over 14 treatment-naive patients; 17 to 18 were IGHV unmutated. Among patients, some 25 responded partially and 2 completely; about 14 then stayed remitted and some twelve progressed after median around 70 months. Study-level points and caveats: Rising at ibrutinib response, clonality subsequently fell back toward baseline at progression. Clonality (at baseline) was higher than in age-matched healthy donors and tracked circulating CD8+ T-cell counts.

Of note for this clone: As yet, its antigen is unknown.

V was trimmed by 4 bases and J by 2 bases, leaving 16 bases between them. Germline values: CDR1 SGDLS, CDR2 YYNGEE. The CDR3 spans 17 residues. Assay used: immunoSEQ multiplex PCR; TCRdb lists only in-frame clones, some missing. The sample comprises tens of thousands of clones, less than 70% of which are singletons, and 9.5% to 15% rests with the top ten. The chain uses TRBV9 and TRBJ2-6; the D call may be TRBD1 or TRBD2 (5 bases each). This receptor was identified in a human donor with chronic lymphocytic leukemia. Sequenced material: PBMCs, taken after 12 months of ibrutinib treatment. The chain's CDR3 is CASSPHGDAPGANVLTF. The CDR3 DNA follows: TGTGCCAGCAGCCCCCACGGGGACGCCCCTGGGGCCAACGTCCTGACTTTC.